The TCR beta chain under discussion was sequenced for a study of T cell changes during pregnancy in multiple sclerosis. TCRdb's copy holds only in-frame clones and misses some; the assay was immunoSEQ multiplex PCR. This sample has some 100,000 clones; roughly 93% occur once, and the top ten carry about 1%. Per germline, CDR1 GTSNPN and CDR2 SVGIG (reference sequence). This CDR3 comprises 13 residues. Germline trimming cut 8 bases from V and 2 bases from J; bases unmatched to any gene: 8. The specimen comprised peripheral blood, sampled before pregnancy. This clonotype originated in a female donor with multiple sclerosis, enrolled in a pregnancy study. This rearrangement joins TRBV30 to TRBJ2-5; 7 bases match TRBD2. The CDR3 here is CARTRGDQETQYF. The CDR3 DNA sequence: TGTGCCCGGACTAGGGGCGATCAAGAGACCCAGTACTTC.